The 16 T cell receptor beta chains below all came from one sample that was sequenced in a study of T cell responses to AZD1222 COVID-19 vaccine. Some clones are missing from TCRdb's copy, which holds only in-frame ones; the method was immunoSEQ multiplex PCR. The sample yields about 100,000 clones, around nine tenths seen once. The sample in question was peripheral blood, obtained on day 0 of AZD1222 vaccination. All receptors derive from an adult in good health.

The V and J genes are TRBV18 and TRBJ2-7, with 8 bases matching TRBD1. V lost 4 bases and J lost 2; bases outside the gene matches: 1. Germline V gives CDR1 KGHSH, CDR2 LQKENI. The CDR3 spans 13 residues. CDR3 in amino acids: CASSQDRAYEQYF. The CDR3, as DNA: TGTGCCAGCTCACAGGACAGGGCCTACGAGCAGTACTTC.

This rearrangement joins TRBV15 to TRBJ1-1; TRBD1 agrees at 7 bases. This CDR3 has 18 residues. The V gene end was trimmed by 3 bases and the J gene end by 0 bases; junction bases not matched to a gene: 13. In germline, CDR1 is LNHNV, CDR2 YYDKDF (reference sequence). Written as DNA, the CDR3 is TGTGCCACCAGCAGGGACCTTGGTGGGGACAGCATGAACACTGAAGCTTTCTTT. It is translated as CATSRDLGGDSMNTEAFF.

This chain links TRBV2 with TRBJ2-3; 12 nucleotides align to TRBD2. V shed 2 bases, J shed 8 bases, and the junction held 5 bases outside the gene matches. There are 15 residues in the CDR3. Germline CDR1 and CDR2: SNHLY and FYNNEI. The CDR3, as DNA: TGTGCCAGCAGTGAACTAGCGGGGGGGCAGGGTACGCAGTATTTT. It codes for CASSELAGGQGTQYF.

This clone was counted only a few times. The V and J genes are TRBV5-1 and TRBJ1-1; D gene uncertain. The length of the CDR3 is 14 residues. The germline V and J ends were trimmed by 0 bases and 0 bases, with 6 bases remaining between them. Germline values: CDR1 SGHRS, CDR2 YFSETQ. This CDR3 is CASSLALLNTEAFF. DNA for the CDR3: TGCGCCAGCAGCTTGGCTTTATTGAACACTGAAGCTTTCTTT.

The chain is built from TRBV4-2 and TRBJ2-7, with D tentatively TRBD1 or TRBD2 (5 bases each). From germline, CDR1 is LGHNA and CDR2 YNFKEQ. Deletions cut 1 base from V and 2 bases from J, with 12 bases between. The CDR3 loop spans 15 amino acids. CDR3 in DNA: TGTGCCAGCAGCCAAGTGGGGACGGACCCCTACGAGCAGTACTTC. It specifies CASSQVGTDPYEQYF.

V and J are TRBV2 and TRBJ1-1, with unresolved D. The CDR3 totals 12 residues. V lost 9 bases and J lost 2, with 10 bases in between. In germline, CDR1 is SNHLY, CDR2 FYNNEI. The CDR3 DNA sequence: TGTGCCAGTACACTTCGCAACACTGAAGCTTTCTTT. It codes for CASTLRNTEAFF. Combining the CDR3 with reference TRBV2 and TRBJ1-1 gives the whole variable domain EPEVTQTPSHQVTQMGQEVILRCVPISNHLYFYWYRQILGQKVEFLVSFYNNEISEKSEIFDDQFSVERPDGSNFTLKIRSTKLEDSAMYFCASTLRNTEAFFGQGTRLTVV.

The chain employs TRBV19 and TRBJ1-6; D may be TRBD1 (5 bases). This CDR3 has 18 residues. Germline CDR1 LNHDA, CDR2 SQIVND (reference sequence). The V and J ends lost 6 bases and 0 bases respectively, with 18 bases between them. CDR3 nucleotides: TGTGCCAGTAGAAAGGAGGGACTATCCCCCTCCTATAATTCACCCCTCCACTTT. Its protein is CASRKEGLSPSYNSPLHF. The whole variable domain, filled in from reference TRBV19 and TRBJ1-6, reads DGGITQSPKYLFRKEGQNVTLSCEQNLNHDAMYWYRQDPGQGLRLIYYSQIVNDFQKGDIAEGYSVSREKKESFPLTVTSAQKNPTAFYLCASRKEGLSPSYNSPLHFGNGTRLTVT.

The V gene is TRBV4-3, the J gene TRBJ2-3; TRBD1 agrees at 7 bases. Trimming cost V 0 bases and J 0 bases; bases outside gene matches: 18. Germline V gene data show CDR1 as LGHNA and CDR2 as YSLEER. The CDR3 is 21 amino acids. The CDR3 here is CASSQEFLSLGTDTSTDTQYF. The CDR3 DNA follows: TGCGCCAGCAGCCAAGAGTTTTTGTCCCTCGGGACAGACACTAGCACAGATACGCAGTATTTT.

The V and J genes are TRBV10-3 and TRBJ2-3, with 9 bases that match TRBD1. CDR1 and CDR2 from the germline V gene are ENHRY and SYGVKD. The CDR3 totals 13 residues. V gave up 9 bases and J gave up 1 base; unmatched junction bases: 2. CDR3 bases: TGTGCCATAGGGACAGGGCGCACAGATACGCAGTATTTT. Protein: CAIGTGRTDTQYF.

The rearrangement links TRBV18 to TRBJ1-2; D is unclear. V was pared by 2 bases and J by 0 bases, with 16 bases between. Per the germline V gene, CDR1 is KGHSH and CDR2 is LQKENI. The CDR3 contains 17 residues. CDR3 amino acids: CASSPLVSTVPNYGYTF. CDR3 sequence (DNA): TGTGCCAGCTCACCATTAGTTTCTACGGTCCCTAACTATGGCTACACCTTC.

This clone was detected once. This chain uses TRBV9 with TRBJ2-1; D remains ambiguous. V was pared by 4 bases and J by 0 bases, with 20 bases between. Per germline, CDR1 SGDLS and CDR2 YYNGEE. This CDR3 has 18 amino acids. The CDR3 DNA reads as TGTGCCAGCAGCCCGTCCCCCCCCCGGCTAAGCTCCTACAATGAGCAGTTCTTC. Protein sequence: CASSPSPPRLSSYNEQFF.

V is TRBV6-2 or TRBV6-3 and J is TRBJ1-1, with D maybe TRBD1 (5 bases). Germline V CDR1 and CDR2: MNHEY, SVGEGT. CDR3 size: 13 residues. V shed 5 bases and J shed 1 base, with 8 bases lying between them. CDR3 sequence reads: CASSKTENTEAFF. As DNA, the CDR3 is TGTGCCAGCAGTAAGACAGAGAACACTGAAGCTTTCTTT.

V gene TRBV4-2 combines with J gene TRBJ1-3; 9 bases fit TRBD1. The length of the CDR3 is 16 residues. The V and J ends lost 4 bases and 2 bases, in that order; junction bases with no gene match: 6. Germline lookup yields CDR1 LGHNA and CDR2 YNFKEQ. CDR3 region: CASSLQTGGTGNTIYF. The CDR3 DNA reads TGTGCCAGCAGCCTGCAAACAGGGGGCACTGGAAACACCATATATTTT.

V usage is TRBV27 and J usage is TRBJ1-2; the D gene is possibly TRBD1 (5 bases). The CDR3 is 12 residues long. The V gene's germline CDR1 is MNHEY and CDR2 SMNVEV (reference sequence). Trimming shortened V by 6 bases and J by 5 bases, and 10 bases separated the two germline ends. CDR3 sequence (DNA): TGTGCCAGCAGGTCGGGGGGGTATGGCTACACCTTC. Translation: CASRSGGYGYTF.

The chain couples TRBV19 to TRBJ1-2, with 7 bases that match TRBD1. Germline-derived CDR1 and CDR2 are LNHDA and SQIVND (reference sequence). The CDR3 runs 13 residues. After removal of 6 bases from V and 7 bases from J, the junction contained 8 bases not matched to a gene. DNA of the CDR3: TGTGCCAGTAGGGCACAGGGGATCTCTGGCTACACCTTC. This sequence encodes CASRAQGISGYTF.

V gene TRBV6-5 combines with J gene TRBJ2-7; the match to TRBD1 covers 10 bases. Looked up from germline, CDR1 is MNHEY and CDR2 is SVGAGI. J was trimmed by 4 bases and V by 0 bases; bases with no gene match: 3. CDR3 length: 15 residues. In nucleotides, the CDR3 is TGTGCCAGCAGTTACTCGGGACAGGGGTGGTACGAGCAGTACTTC. Encoded protein: CASSYSGQGWYEQYF.